Here is one T cell receptor beta chain with its context. Primers included in the PCR were 60 Vbeta and 13 Jbeta primers. Method: immunoSEQ multiplex PCR; TCRdb's copy keeps in-frame clones and lacks some. The table shows fewer than 150,000 clones, with over 70% occurring only once. Healthy individuals who donated bone marrow served as the donors. V gave up 4 bases and J gave up 1 base; unmatched junction bases: 2. CDR3 length: 15 residues. Germline values: CDR1 MGHRA, CDR2 YSYEKL. This sample is drawn from a study of cytomegalovirus exposure and HLA in healthy donors. This TCR was recovered from a woman aged 40 to 50 in good health and CMV-seropositive. J is TRBJ2-5 and V is TRBV4-1, with 11 bases fitting TRBD2. The sequencing input was PBMCs. Written as DNA, the CDR3 is TGCGCCAGCAGCCGACTAGCGGGGACCCAAGAGACCCAGTACTTC. It specifies CASSRLAGTQETQYF.